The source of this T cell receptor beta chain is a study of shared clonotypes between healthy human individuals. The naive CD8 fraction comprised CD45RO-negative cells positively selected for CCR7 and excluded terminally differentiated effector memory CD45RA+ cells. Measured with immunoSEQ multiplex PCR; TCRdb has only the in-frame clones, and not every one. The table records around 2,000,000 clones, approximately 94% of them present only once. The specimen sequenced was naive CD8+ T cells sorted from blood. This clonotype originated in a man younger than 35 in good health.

The CDR3 spells CASSFNPDSLPYGYTF. The DNA for the CDR3 is TGTGCCAGCAGCTTCAACCCAGACAGCCTTCCCTATGGCTACACCTTC. The V and J genes are TRBV5-5 and TRBJ1-2, with D maybe TRBD1 (5 bases). CDR1 SGHKS and CDR2 YYEKEE come from the germline V gene (reference sequence). CDR3 length: 16 amino acids. V dropped 2 bases and J dropped 4 bases, with 18 bases sitting between them. Full variable domain (outside the CDR3, taken from reference TRBV5-5 and TRBJ1-2): DAGVTQSPTHLIKTRGQQVTLRCSPISGHKSVSWYQQVLGQGPQFIFQYYEKEERGRGNFPDRFSARQFPNYSSELNVNALLLGDSALYLCASSFNPDSLPYGYTFGSGTRLTVV.